Below, 32 T cell receptor beta chains from the same sample are listed, as sequenced in a study of brain T cells in children with intractable seizures. Sequenced by immunoSEQ multiplex PCR; TCRdb stores in-frame clones only, minus some. This table holds around 100,000 clones, 90% to 95% found once. Material: peripheral blood, obtained at surgery. Source of these receptors: a boy in the first two years of life with hemimegalencephaly and intractable seizures.

V gene TRBV7-7 combines with J gene TRBJ1-3; a weak D match, TRBD1 (5 bases). Deletions cut 5 bases from V and 4 bases from J, with 12 bases between. Germline assignment: CDR1 SSHAT and CDR2 FNYEAQ (reference sequence). CDR3 length equals 14 residues. CDR3 region: CASSPGTPGNTIYF. CDR3 in DNA: TGTGCCAGCAGCCCTGGGACGCCCGGAAACACCATATATTTT.

CDR3 in DNA: TGTGCCAGCAGTGAATATTGGTTCGAGACTAACTATGGCTACACCTTC. It is translated as CASSEYWFETNYGYTF. The chain combines TRBV25-1 with TRBJ1-2; D is ambiguous. This CDR3 comprises 16 residues. Trimming cost V 0 bases and J 0 bases, with 11 bases left between them. From germline, CDR1 is MGHDK and CDR2 SYGVNS.

This clone occurred once. The V gene is TRBV19, the J gene TRBJ2-3; D is ambiguous. CDR3 length: 15 amino acids. Germline lookup yields CDR1 LNHDA and CDR2 SQIVND (reference sequence). V was trimmed by 3 bases and J by 1 base, leaving 11 bases between them. CDR3 DNA sequence: TGTGCCAGTAGTATTTTACTCGCGGGCACAGATACGCAGTATTTT. Protein sequence: CASSILLAGTDTQYF.

V gene TRBV11-2 combines with J gene TRBJ2-7; 10 bases are a match to TRBD2. The germline V gene encodes CDR1 SGHAT and CDR2 FQNNGV. CDR3 length: 14 amino acids. With V trimmed by 2 bases and J by 2 bases, 0 bases remained unmatched. The CDR3 loop reads CASSLTSGAYEQYF. CDR3 in DNA: TGTGCCAGCAGCTTAACTAGCGGGGCCTACGAGCAGTACTTC. Together with reference TRBV11-2 and TRBJ2-7, the CDR3 gives the full variable domain: EAGVAQSPRYKIIEKRQSVAFWCNPISGHATLYWYQQILGQGPKLLIQFQNNGVVDDSQLPKDRFSAERLKGVDSTLKIQPAKLEDSAVYLCASSLTSGAYEQYFGPGTRLTVT.

The rearrangement joins TRBV6-6 to TRBJ1-2, with D perhaps TRBD1 (5 bases). CDR3 length: 14 amino acids. The V end was cut by 8 bases, the J end by 3 bases, with 16 bases between. Germline V gene data show CDR1 as MNHNY and CDR2 as SVGAGI (reference sequence). The CDR3 region has the DNA TGTGCCAGCGCCCCCCCGGGGGAGTACTATGGCTACACCTTC. Its protein product is CASAPPGEYYGYTF.

This chain joins TRBV5-1 and TRBJ2-3, with D perhaps matching TRBD2 (6 bases). The CDR3 covers 14 residues. Germline loops: CDR1 SGHRS, CDR2 YFSETQ. Trimming left V 2 bases short and J 3 bases short, with 10 bases between. The CDR3 DNA follows: TGCGCCAGCAGCTTTAGCGGCTTTACAGATACGCAGTATTTT. This codes for CASSFSGFTDTQYF.

This clone has a single count. V is TRBV6-5 and J is TRBJ1-2; D is perhaps TRBD1 (6 bases). The V gene lost 6 bases and the J gene lost 7 bases, with 21 bases spanning the gap. The CDR3 is 15 amino acids. The germline gives CDR1 MNHEY, CDR2 SVGAGI. The CDR3 sequence: CASSLQGGRRGGYTF. The CDR3 DNA follows: TGTGCCAGCAGCCTACAGGGCGGGCGAAGGGGTGGCTACACCTTC.

The chain recombines TRBV28 with TRBJ1-2; 9 nucleotides match TRBD1. Per germline, CDR1 MDHEN and CDR2 SYDVKM. The CDR3 totals 15 residues. J gave up 6 bases and V 2 bases, and 7 bases lay outside the gene matches. The CDR3 region is CASSLTGGAGDGYTF. DNA for the CDR3: TGTGCCAGCAGTTTAACAGGGGGCGCTGGGGATGGCTACACCTTC.

A word on this clone: One junction end disagrees with the germline gene, perhaps due to a read error. The chain employs TRBV15 and TRBJ2-3; 7 bases are a match to TRBD2. Germline CDR1 is LNHNV and CDR2 is YYDKDF (reference sequence). The CDR3 covers 15 residues. The CDR3 DNA reads as TGTGCCACCAGTAGAGCGGGGAGCGGGCTAGATACGCAGTATTTT. Encoded protein: CATSRAGSGLDTQYF.

The rearrangement links TRBV2 to TRBJ2-5; 8 positions agree with TRBD2. This CDR3 is built from 12 residues. With V trimmed by 8 bases and J by 4 bases, 3 bases remained unmatched. Germline CDR1 is SNHLY and CDR2 is FYNNEI. Here the CDR3 reads CASWLAGETQYF. The CDR3, as DNA: TGTGCCAGCTGGCTAGCGGGAGAGACCCAGTACTTC.

This CDR3 reads CASRSTGRNTEAFF. The CDR3 DNA follows: TGTGCCAGTAGGTCGACAGGCAGGAACACTGAAGCTTTCTTT. The chain recombines TRBV19 with TRBJ1-1; D may be TRBD1 (6 bases). The CDR3 is 14 amino acids. V shed 6 bases and J shed 1 base, with 12 bases lying between them. CDR1 LNHDA and CDR2 SQIVND come from the germline V gene (reference sequence).

This chain's CDR3 is CASSQAGGGAFF. CDR3 bases: TGTGCCAGCAGCCAAGCCGGGGGTGGAGCTTTCTTT. The genes are TRBV4-2 and TRBJ1-1; D might be TRBD1 (5 bases). Trimming cost V 1 base and J 10 bases, with 10 bases left between them. Germline CDR1 and CDR2: LGHNA and YNFKEQ. The CDR3 is 12 residues long.

The rearrangement links TRBV5-1 to TRBJ2-3; D perhaps matches TRBD1 (7 bases). This CDR3 comprises 14 residues. CDR1 SGHRS and CDR2 YFSETQ come from the germline V gene. Trimming pared 4 bases from V and 3 bases from J, leaving 12 bases between. Here the CDR3 reads CASSGGTVTDTQYF. DNA for the CDR3: TGCGCCAGCAGCGGCGGGACAGTGACAGATACGCAGTATTTT.

Of note for this clone: The junction shows a germline mismatch at one end, possibly a read error. The chain combines TRBV24-1 with TRBJ1-2; unclear D gene. Germline V gene sequence: CDR1 KGHDR, CDR2 SFDVKD. This CDR3 is built from 14 residues. CDR3 nucleotides: TGTGCCACCAGTGATACCTGGACCGGAAGGTCTCTTCACTTC. This encodes CATSDTWTGRSLHF.

This chain links TRBV18 with TRBJ1-4; no definite D call. Germline V CDR1 and CDR2: KGHSH, LQKENI. This CDR3 is 16 amino acids long. Trimming took off 4 bases at V and 4 bases at J, with 16 bases between the two ends. The CDR3, as DNA: TGTGCCAGCTCACTCTCCTACAGTTTTGATAATGAAAAACTGTTTTTT. As protein: CASSLSYSFDNEKLFF.

The rearrangement uses TRBV11-2 and TRBJ2-7; 9 bases agree with TRBD1. Trimming cost V 6 bases and J 4 bases; bases outside gene matches: 10. The germline gives CDR1 SGHAT, CDR2 FQNNGV. The length of the CDR3 is 15 residues. CDR3 loop: CASSRSTGQGYEQYF. CDR3 nucleotides: TGTGCCAGCAGTCGTAGCACGGGACAGGGTTACGAGCAGTACTTC.

The V and J genes are TRBV6-2 or TRBV6-3 and TRBJ2-1; TRBD2 matches 9 bases. The CDR3 consists of 15 residues. Germline-derived CDR1 and CDR2 are MNHEY and SVGEGT. The V and J ends lost 4 bases and 9 bases, in that order; junction bases with no gene match: 10. The CDR3 DNA reads as TGTGCCAGCAGTTTACTGCGGGAGGGCCAGAGTGAGCAGTTCTTC. It specifies CASSLLREGQSEQFF.

The chain joins TRBV7-9 to TRBJ1-4, with 8 bases lining up with TRBD1. Germline assignment: CDR1 SEHNR and CDR2 FQNEAQ (reference sequence). This CDR3 comprises 15 residues. J lost 8 bases, V lost 5 bases, and 10 bases had no gene match. The CDR3 DNA is TGTGCCAGCAGCACGGACCGGGACAGGCCCGAAAAACTGTTTTTT. Its protein is CASSTDRDRPEKLFF.

This chain links TRBV5-1 with TRBJ2-3; D is uncertain. CDR1 and CDR2 from the germline V gene are SGHRS and YFSETQ. The CDR3 totals 14 residues. Trimming cost V 5 bases and J 2 bases, with 12 bases left between them. As DNA, the CDR3 is TGCGCCAGCAGTACCCGCGGTCTCACAGATACGCAGTATTTT. It specifies CASSTRGLTDTQYF.

This clone was detected only once. The V call is TRBV12-3 or TRBV12-4, the J call TRBJ1-5; D ambiguous. V shed 6 bases and J shed 0 bases, with 6 bases lying between them. The CDR3 is made up of 13 amino acids. DNA for the CDR3: TGTGCCAGCAGCTCGGGTAGCAATCAGCCCCAGCATTTT. This translates into CASSSGSNQPQHF.

The sample holds one count of this clone. The rearrangement uses TRBV29-1 and TRBJ2-7, with D possibly called TRBD1 or TRBD2 (5 bases each). V shed 7 bases and J shed 4 bases, with 14 bases lying between them. The CDR3 is 12 amino acids. CDR1 and CDR2 (germline): SQVTM, ANQGSEA. The CDR3 region is CSAGEGNYEQYF. DNA for the CDR3: TGCAGCGCCGGAGAGGGGAATTACGAGCAGTACTTC.

This clone came up once. The chain uses TRBV10-3 and TRBJ1-2; D is uncertain. Per germline, CDR1 ENHRY and CDR2 SYGVKD. V lost 4 bases, J lost 1 base, and 4 bases lay in between. The CDR3 has 12 residues. DNA for the CDR3: TGTGCCATCAGTGCGGGTAACTATGGCTACACCTTC. Translation: CAISAGNYGYTF.

In this sample, this clone turned up a few times. V is TRBV12-3 or TRBV12-4 and J is TRBJ1-2; D not resolved. V was pared by 5 bases and J by 7 bases, with 14 bases between. The CDR3 covers 13 residues. The CDR3 loop is CASSPRRESGYTF. CDR3 DNA sequence: TGTGCCAGCAGTCCCCGACGGGAGAGTGGCTACACCTTC.

The count of this clone is one. The chain links TRBV7-3 to TRBJ1-1; no reliable D call. Germline assignment: CDR1 SGHTA and CDR2 FQGTGA. The CDR3 is 17 amino acids. Trimming removed 1 base from V and 3 bases from J, with 18 bases in between. The CDR3 region has the DNA TGTGCCAGCAGCTTAATCGGACCCCGACTCGGGGACACTGAAGCTTTCTTT. This encodes CASSLIGPRLGDTEAFF.

V is TRBV6-2 or TRBV6-3 and J is TRBJ2-2, with 10 bases lining up with TRBD1. This CDR3 comprises 17 residues. Germline V gives CDR1 MNHEY, CDR2 SVGEGT. Germline trimming cut 2 bases from V and 3 bases from J; bases unmatched to any gene: 6. The CDR3: CASSYPDRGRDTGELFF. The CDR3 coding sequence is TGTGCCAGCAGTTACCCTGACAGGGGGCGCGACACCGGGGAGCTGTTTTTT.

The rearrangement links TRBV11-3 to TRBJ2-5; tentatively, D is TRBD1 or TRBD2 (5 bases each). V was cut by 1 base and J by 5 bases, with 8 bases left in between. Germline assignment: CDR1 SGHNT and CDR2 YENEEA. The CDR3 loop spans 13 amino acids. CDR3 nucleotides: TGTGCCAGCAGCTTAGGGGGCGGGGAGACCCAGTACTTC. This gives the protein CASSLGGGETQYF. Variable domain in full (rest from reference TRBV11-3 and TRBJ2-5): EAGVVQSPRYKIIEKKQPVAFWCNPISGHNTLYWYLQNLGQGPELLIRYENEEAVDDSQLPKDRFSAERLKGVDSTLKIQPAELGDSAVYLCASSLGGGETQYFGPGTRLLVL.

The rearrangement uses TRBV19 and TRBJ2-1, with 12 bases fitting TRBD2. Trimming at V came to 5 bases and at J to 8 bases, leaving 7 bases not matched to a gene. Germline-derived CDR1 and CDR2 are LNHDA and SQIVND (reference sequence). This CDR3 region has 15 residues. CDR3 nucleotide sequence: TGTGCCAGTAGTGCCTCTAGCGGGAGGGTTGATGAGCAGTTCTTC. This encodes CASSASSGRVDEQFF.

V gene TRBV5-5 combines with J gene TRBJ1-1, with a tentative D call TRBD1 (5 bases). V shed 4 bases and J shed 10 bases, with 17 bases lying between them. The germline gives CDR1 SGHKS, CDR2 YYEKEE (reference sequence). The CDR3 consists of 13 residues. The CDR3 is CASSLGTGVGAFF. The CDR3 bases are TGTGCCAGCAGCCTCGGGACGGGGGTTGGAGCTTTCTTT.

The genes are TRBV27 and TRBJ2-1; TRBD1 aligns across 9 bases. Germline CDR1 and CDR2: MNHEY and SMNVEV (reference sequence). The J segment lost 7 bases and the V segment lost 8 bases, leaving 9 bases of the junction unmatched. This CDR3 has 14 amino acids. Here the CDR3 reads CASAGQGIGNEQFF. The CDR3 DNA sequence: TGTGCCAGCGCCGGACAGGGGATAGGGAATGAGCAGTTCTTC.

V usage is TRBV9 and J usage is TRBJ1-2; D is perhaps TRBD1 (6 bases). This CDR3 has 15 amino acids. CDR1 is SGDLS, CDR2 YYNGEE, per germline. Between the trimmed V and J ends, which lost 4 bases and 4 bases, there was a span of 17 bases. The CDR3 bases are TGTGCCAGCAGCACCTGGGAAGGGACACCCTATGGCTACACCTTC. It is translated as CASSTWEGTPYGYTF.

CDR3 protein: CASSPIGWAGGSQDTQYF. The DNA for the CDR3 is TGTGCCAGCAGCCCGATTGGATGGGCAGGAGGATCTCAAGATACGCAGTATTTT. This chain links TRBV3-1 (or the pseudogene TRBV3-2) with TRBJ2-3, with D tentatively TRBD2 (5 bases). The V end was cut by 4 bases, the J end by 5 bases, with 25 bases between. There are 18 residues in the CDR3. The germline gives CDR1 LGHDT, CDR2 YNNKEL (reference sequence).

A single count supports this clone. The chain has TRBV7-8 and TRBJ2-7; D assignment may be TRBD1 or TRBD2 (5 bases each). CDR1 SGHVS and CDR2 FQNEAQ come from the germline V gene. This CDR3 has 15 amino acids. Trimming took 2 bases from V and 4 from J, leaving 15 bases between them. The CDR3 bases are TGTGCCAGCAGCTTAAGGGGCCCAAGCGGATACGAGCAGTACTTC. This gives the protein CASSLRGPSGYEQYF.